The 7 T cell receptor beta chains below all came from one sample that was sequenced in a study of control samples from healthy donors and cancer patients. Sequencing was performed with immunoSEQ multiplex PCR; in TCRdb, only in-frame clones are kept and a portion is missing. The table has 90,000 to 100,000 clones, roughly 83% seen once. Sequenced: blood. These receptors were collected from a woman aged 25 to 39 in good health.

The chain employs TRBV18 and TRBJ1-1; perhaps TRBD1 as D (5 bases). The length of the CDR3 is 14 residues. Germline V CDR1 and CDR2: KGHSH, LQKENI. V was trimmed by 3 bases and J by 6 bases, leaving 14 bases between them. The CDR3 DNA follows: TGTGCCAGCTCACCGGGGGAATCAAACGCTGAAGCTTTCTTT. Amino acids: CASSPGESNAEAFF.

This clone was seen a single time. The chain employs TRBV12-3 or TRBV12-4 and TRBJ1-1; no reliable D call. The CDR3 has 11 amino acids. Trimming shortened V by 8 bases and J by 6 bases, and 10 bases separated the two germline ends. The CDR3 is CASGRSAEAFF. CDR3 nucleotide sequence: TGTGCCAGCGGACGCAGCGCTGAAGCTTTCTTT.

V and J are TRBV10-3 and TRBJ2-1; 12 nucleotides match TRBD2. V lost 6 bases and J lost 6; bases outside the gene matches: 6. The CDR3 length is 15 residues. Germline V gene sequence: CDR1 ENHRY, CDR2 SYGVKD. As DNA, the CDR3 is TGTGCCATCAGCCAGACTAGCGGGGGAGGCAATGAGCAGTTCTTC. Its translation is CAISQTSGGGNEQFF.

This clone was detected a few times. The chain couples TRBV6-5 to TRBJ2-7; D is unresolved. This CDR3 contains 13 residues. The germline CDR1 and CDR2 sequences are MNHEY and SVGAGI. Trimming removed 8 bases at V and 3 bases at J, with 14 bases between. The CDR3 here is CASSRYTGYEQYF. As DNA, the CDR3 is TGTGCCAGCTCCCGTTATACGGGCTACGAGCAGTACTTC.

The chain combines TRBV30 with TRBJ1-3; 8 nucleotides match TRBD1. The CDR3 loop spans 18 amino acids. The germline V gene encodes CDR1 GTSNPN and CDR2 SVGIG (reference sequence). Germline trimming cut 0 bases from V and 0 bases from J; bases unmatched to any gene: 10. In DNA, the CDR3 is TGTGCCTGGAGTGTAGGACCGACAGGGGCCTTCTCTGGAAACACCATATATTTT. Amino acids: CAWSVGPTGAFSGNTIYF.

V usage is TRBV2 and J usage is TRBJ2-5; 10 nucleotides agree with TRBD2. From germline, CDR1 is SNHLY and CDR2 FYNNEI. This CDR3 is 15 amino acids long. V shed 6 bases and J 3 bases; nucleotides not matched to a gene: 7. This chain's CDR3 is CASRGSGGAEETQYF. The CDR3 DNA reads TGTGCCAGCAGAGGGAGCGGGGGGGCCGAAGAGACCCAGTACTTC.

The chain is built from TRBV30 and TRBJ2-7; 9 bases are shared with TRBD2. The junction had 6 bases not matched to a gene; V was cut back by 2 bases and J by 7 bases. The CDR3 is made up of 13 amino acids. Germline V lookup: CDR1 GTSNPN, CDR2 SVGIG (reference sequence). CDR3 protein: CAWSRLAGEEQYF. CDR3 sequence (DNA): TGTGCCTGGAGTAGGTTAGCGGGGGAGGAGCAGTACTTC.